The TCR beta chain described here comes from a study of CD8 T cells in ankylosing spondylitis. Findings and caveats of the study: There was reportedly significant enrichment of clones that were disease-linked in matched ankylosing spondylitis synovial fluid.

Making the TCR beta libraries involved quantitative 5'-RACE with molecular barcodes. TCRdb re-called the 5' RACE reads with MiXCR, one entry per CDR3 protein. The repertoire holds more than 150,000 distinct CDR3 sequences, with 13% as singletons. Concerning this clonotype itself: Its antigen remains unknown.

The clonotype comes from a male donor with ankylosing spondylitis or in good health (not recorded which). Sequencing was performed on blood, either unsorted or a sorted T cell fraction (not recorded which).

CDR3 in amino acids: CASSLDRPRPATNEKLFF. The DNA of the CDR3 is TGTGCCAGCAGCTTAGACAGGCCGAGGCCTGCAACTAATGAAAAACTGTTTTTT. The chain is built from TRBV7-6 and TRBJ1-4, with D possibly being TRBD1 (5 bases). Trimming took 1 base from V and 0 from J, leaving 15 bases between them. This CDR3 has 18 residues. Germline CDR1 reads SGHVS; CDR2 reads FNYEAQ.